Following are 13 T cell receptor beta chains from one sample sequenced in a study of blood T cell repertoires in COVID-19. The repertoire was sequenced with immunoSEQ multiplex PCR; TCRdb's copy has only in-frame clones and lacks some. The data contain about 260,000 clones, approximately 88% of them singletons. The sequenced sample consisted of PBMCs or T cells enriched from blood (not recorded which). The source of these receptors is a woman aged 40 to 49 who had been exposed to COVID-19.

The J gene is TRBJ2-7, the V gene TRBV12-3 or TRBV12-4, with 7 bases matching TRBD2. Trimming took 6 bases from V and 6 from J; bases not matched to a gene: 8. This CDR3 spans 13 amino acids. CDR3 residues: CASSQGLVREQYV. CDR3 coding DNA: TGTGCCAGCAGCCAAGGACTAGTCCGCGAGCAGTACGTC.

This rearrangement joins TRBV9 to TRBJ1-4; D unresolved. Deletions cut 4 bases from V and 3 bases from J, with 13 bases between. The germline V gene has CDR1 SGDLS and CDR2 YYNGEE. This CDR3 has 15 residues. Here the CDR3 DNA reads TGTGCCAGCAGCCCCCTGAGCACTGCTAATGAAAAACTGTTTTTT. This translates into CASSPLSTANEKLFF.

This chain uses TRBV6-4 with TRBJ2-1; 10 bases match TRBD2. The length of the CDR3 is 15 residues. The J segment lost 7 bases and the V segment lost 3 bases, leaving 6 bases of the junction unmatched. Germline V gene sequence: CDR1 MRHNA, CDR2 SNTAGT. The CDR3 loop is CASSDRAGGPNEQFF. As DNA, the CDR3 is TGTGCCAGCAGTGATCGAGCGGGGGGGCCAAATGAGCAGTTCTTC.

This clone appeared a single time. The V and J genes are TRBV10-3 and TRBJ1-2; D unresolved. The germline V gene encodes CDR1 ENHRY and CDR2 SYGVKD. V was clipped by 10 bases and J by 4 bases, with 16 bases between them. This CDR3 contains 13 residues. The CDR3 reads CASSGTGSYGYTF. In nucleotides, the CDR3 is TGTGCCAGTTCCGGTACGGGGAGCTATGGCTACACCTTC.

The rearrangement links TRBV6-4 to TRBJ1-2, with a weak D call TRBD1 (6 bases). Per the germline V gene, CDR1 is MRHNA and CDR2 is SNTAGT. CDR3 length: 15 amino acids. V dropped 6 bases and J dropped 4 bases, with 18 bases sitting between them. CDR3 sequence: CASSPEAGTSYGYTF. The CDR3 bases are TGTGCCAGCAGCCCCGAGGCTGGGACAAGCTATGGCTACACCTTC.

V gene TRBV20-1 combines with J gene TRBJ1-5, with a tentative D call TRBD1 (6 bases). Germline V gives CDR1 DFQATT, CDR2 SNEGSKA (reference sequence). The V and J ends lost 3 bases and 5 bases respectively, with 14 bases between them. This CDR3 is built from 14 residues. CDR3 sequence (DNA): TGCAGTGCTAGTACGGGGGGGCTTGATCAGCCCCAGCATTTT. Translation: CSASTGGLDQPQHF.

The CDR3 sequence: CASSFRGFTGELFF. CDR3 DNA: TGTGCCAGCAGCTTTCGCGGGTTCACCGGGGAGCTGTTTTTT. The chain is built from TRBV7-3 and TRBJ2-2, with TRBD2 as a possible D gene (5 bases). The CDR3 is 14 amino acids. CDR1 is SGHTA, CDR2 FQGTGA, per germline. V was clipped by 3 bases and J by 4 bases, with 9 bases between them. Full variable domain (missing parts from reference TRBV7-3 and TRBJ2-2): GAGVSQTPSNKVTEKGKYVELRCDPISGHTALYWYRQSLGQGPEFLIYFQGTGAADDSGLPNDRFFAVRPEGSVSTLKIQRTERGDSAVYLCASSFRGFTGELFFGEGSRLTVL.

The CDR3 spells CATSRDAEGEKPQHF. CDR3 DNA sequence: TGTGCCACCAGCAGAGATGCCGAGGGGGAGAAGCCCCAGCATTTT. V and J are TRBV15 and TRBJ1-5, with D perhaps TRBD1 (6 bases). V was cut by 0 bases and J by 8 bases, with 14 bases left in between. The CDR3 has 15 residues. CDR1 is LNHNV, CDR2 YYDKDF, per germline (reference sequence). The entire variable domain, with the rest obtained from reference TRBV15 and TRBJ1-5, is as follows: DAMVIQNPRYQVTQFGKPVTLSCSQTLNHNVMYWYQQKSSQAPKLLFHYYDKDFNNEADTPDNFQSRRPNTSFCFLDIRSPGLGDTAMYLCATSRDAEGEKPQHFGDGTRLSIL.

The chain combines TRBV6-5 with TRBJ1-2; TRBD1 is a possible D gene (5 bases). Germline V gives CDR1 MNHEY, CDR2 SVGAGI. The CDR3 spans 15 residues. The germline V and J ends were trimmed by 3 bases and 6 bases, with 17 bases remaining between them. CDR3 protein: CASSYRVLRGDGYTF. The CDR3, as DNA: TGTGCCAGCAGTTATCGGGTTCTAAGGGGCGATGGCTACACCTTC.

The chain recombines TRBV7-2 with TRBJ2-5; D is uncertain. Germline lookup yields CDR1 SGHTA and CDR2 FQGNSA. V lost 6 bases and J 0 bases, leaving 5 bases between the germline ends. This CDR3 is 12 amino acids long. The CDR3, as DNA: TGTGCCAGCAGTCAGTACCAAGAGACCCAGTACTTC. This gives the protein CASSQYQETQYF.

This clone was detected only once. This chain connects TRBV30 to TRBJ1-2; 8 bases match TRBD1. This CDR3 has 15 residues. Germline V gives CDR1 GTSNPN, CDR2 SVGIG (reference sequence). V gave up 4 bases and J gave up 7 bases; unmatched junction bases: 14. The CDR3 bases are TGTGCCTGGACCTTCATCAACAGGGGGTTTCGTGGCTACACCTTC. Residues: CAWTFINRGFRGYTF.

This rearrangement joins TRBV9 to TRBJ1-3; D is unresolved. Trimming removed 3 bases at V and 4 bases at J, with 5 bases between. Germline-derived CDR1 and CDR2 are SGDLS and YYNGEE. This CDR3 is built from 12 residues. This chain's CDR3 is CASSGQGNTIYF. Written as DNA, the CDR3 is TGTGCCAGCAGCGGACAAGGAAACACCATATATTTT.

The chain has TRBV12-3 or TRBV12-4 and TRBJ2-7; D might be TRBD1 (6 bases). CDR3 length: 13 residues. V lost 6 bases, J lost 5 bases, and 14 bases lay in between. The DNA for the CDR3 is TGTGCCAGCAGGTCGAACAGGGACCACGAGCAGTACGTC. Translated, it gives CASRSNRDHEQYV.